The 30 T cell receptor beta chains below were found in one sample sequenced in a study of T cell changes during pregnancy in multiple sclerosis. Measured with immunoSEQ multiplex PCR; TCRdb has only the in-frame clones, and not every one. In the table there are about 38,000 clones, more than 85% of which are singletons. The specimen comprised CD8+ T cells from peripheral blood mononuclear cells, sampled after pregnancy. The receptors were gathered from a female donor with multiple sclerosis, enrolled in a pregnancy study.

The V and J genes are TRBV7-2 and TRBJ2-7, with TRBD2 matching over 11 bases. In germline, CDR1 is SGHTA, CDR2 FQGNSA. The CDR3 extends over 14 amino acids. V was clipped by 5 bases and J by 4 bases; unmatched bases: 4. The CDR3 sequence: CASSLRLAGYEQYF. The CDR3, as DNA: TGTGCCAGCAGCCTCCGACTAGCGGGGTACGAGCAGTACTTC. The complete variable domain, with remaining parts taken from reference TRBV7-2 and TRBJ2-7, reads GAGVSQSPSNKVTEKGKDVELRCDPISGHTALYWYRQSLGQGLEFLIYFQGNSAPDKSGLPSDRFSAERTGGSVSTLTIQRTQQEDSAVYLCASSLRLAGYEQYFGPGTRLTVT.

The chain joins TRBV2 to TRBJ1-3; D might be TRBD1 (6 bases). V was trimmed by 4 bases and J by 5 bases, leaving 9 bases between them. There are 13 residues in the CDR3. Germline CDR1 SNHLY, CDR2 FYNNEI. CDR3 protein: CASSGRDRNTIYF. The CDR3 region has the DNA TGTGCCAGCAGTGGCAGGGACAGAAACACCATATATTTT. The variable domain in full, completed from reference TRBV2 and TRBJ1-3, reads EPEVTQTPSHQVTQMGQEVILRCVPISNHLYFYWYRQILGQKVEFLVSFYNNEISEKSEIFDDQFSVERPDGSNFTLKIRSTKLEDSAMYFCASSGRDRNTIYFGEGSWLTVV.

J is TRBJ2-5 and V is TRBV5-1, with 7 nucleotides matching TRBD2. The CDR3 spans 17 residues. Germline CDR1 and CDR2: SGHRS and YFSETQ. Trimming at V came to 4 bases and at J to 7 bases, leaving 19 bases not matched to a gene. CDR3 amino acids: CASSPGGRDYSRGTQYF. DNA for the CDR3: TGCGCCAGCAGCCCCGGGGGGAGGGACTATTCAAGAGGGACCCAGTACTTC.

The chain has TRBV5-6 and TRBJ1-2; TRBD1 matches 8 bases. V trimming: 0 bases; J trimming: 8 bases; junction bases outside the gene matches: 9. Germline CDR1 reads SGHDT; CDR2 reads YYEEEE. The CDR3 has 15 amino acids. CDR3 coding DNA: TGTGCCAGCAGCTTGGGGGAGCAGGGGGCGCGGGGCTACACCTTC. Protein: CASSLGEQGARGYTF.

The CDR3 sequence is CASSATGNQPQHF. DNA for the CDR3: TGTGCCAGCAGCGCCACAGGGAATCAGCCCCAGCATTTT. The chain combines TRBV9 with TRBJ1-5, with D perhaps matching TRBD1 (6 bases). The CDR3 spans 13 residues. The ends were cut back, 3 bases at V and 4 bases at J, with 8 bases in the middle. Germline-derived CDR1 and CDR2 are SGDLS and YYNGEE. The full variable domain, in which reference TRBV9 and TRBJ1-5 provide the parts outside the CDR3, is DSGVTQTPKHLITATGQRVTLRCSPRSGDLSVYWYQQSLDQGLQFLIQYYNGEERAKGNILERFSAQQFPDLHSELNLSSLELGDSALYFCASSATGNQPQHFGDGTRLSIL.

In DNA form, the CDR3 reads TGTGCCAGCAGTTACTCCGGGACAGGGGGCTTAGGGCAGTTCTTC. It is translated as CASSYSGTGGLGQFF. The rearrangement uses TRBV6-5 and TRBJ2-1; 12 positions match TRBD1. The CDR3 extends over 15 amino acids. J lost 12 bases, V lost 0 bases, and 6 bases had no gene match. The germline V gene has CDR1 MNHEY and CDR2 SVGAGI.

V usage is TRBV14 and J usage is TRBJ1-1; 9 bases agree with TRBD1. V gave up 4 bases and J gave up 4 bases; unmatched junction bases: 7. The germline CDR1 and CDR2 sequences are SGHDN and FVKESK. There are 15 residues in the CDR3. The DNA for the CDR3 is TGTGCCAGCAGCCGGGGACAGGGAAGGGGCACTGAAGCTTTCTTT. Protein: CASSRGQGRGTEAFF.

This sequence joins TRBV4-1 and TRBJ1-1, with D possibly matching TRBD1 (5 bases). The CDR3 is made up of 14 amino acids. V lost 4 bases and J lost 1, with 10 bases in between. Germline CDR1 MGHRA, CDR2 YSYEKL. The CDR3 nucleotides are TGCGCCAGCAGCCCCCAGGGTAGGAACACTGAAGCTTTCTTT. Translating it yields CASSPQGRNTEAFF.

This chain links TRBV7-8 with TRBJ2-7, with D maybe TRBD2 (5 bases). CDR3 length: 14 amino acids. From germline, CDR1 is SGHVS and CDR2 FQNEAQ. Trimming stripped 2 bases from V and 3 bases from J, with 11 bases between. Here the CDR3 DNA reads TGTGCCAGCAGCTTATATACAGCGGACTACGAGCAGTACTTC. Residues: CASSLYTADYEQYF.

The genes are TRBV9 and TRBJ2-3; 10 positions agree with TRBD2. The CDR3 contains 15 residues. Germline assignment: CDR1 SGDLS and CDR2 YYNGEE. The trim removed 5 bases at V and 1 base at J, leaving 4 bases unmatched. CDR3 sequence reads: CASSFGTSGTDTQYF. In DNA, the CDR3 is TGTGCCAGCAGTTTCGGGACTAGCGGCACAGATACGCAGTATTTT.

The chain joins TRBV4-2 to TRBJ2-5; 14 bases line up with TRBD2. The V gene's germline CDR1 is LGHNA and CDR2 YNFKEQ. V shed 1 base, J shed 5 bases, and the junction held 12 bases outside the gene matches. The CDR3 consists of 19 residues. The CDR3, as DNA: TGTGCCAGCAGCCAAGGGGTCAGACTAGCGGGGGGGCCTCAGGAGACCCAGTACTTC. This codes for CASSQGVRLAGGPQETQYF.

The chain has TRBV7-9 and TRBJ2-1, with 15 bases identical to TRBD2. The CDR3 sequence is 16 residues long. Germline loops: CDR1 SEHNR, CDR2 FQNEAQ (reference sequence). The J segment lost 1 base and the V segment lost 8 bases, leaving 3 bases of the junction unmatched. The CDR3 sequence: CASGGTSGGSYNEQFF. In DNA, the CDR3 is TGTGCCAGCGGGGGGACTAGCGGGGGGTCCTACAATGAGCAGTTCTTC.

V and J are TRBV11-2 and TRBJ1-1; unclear D gene. Between the trimmed V and J ends, which lost 1 base and 7 bases, there was a span of 13 bases. This CDR3 spans 14 amino acids. The germline CDR1 and CDR2 sequences are SGHAT and FQNNGV. The CDR3 bases are TGTGCCAGCAGCTTAGCCCCCCTTAATAGTGAAGCTTTCTTT. Amino acids: CASSLAPLNSEAFF.

This chain links TRBV28 with TRBJ1-2; 9 bases map to TRBD1. The ends lost 1 base at V and 8 bases at J; junction bases unmatched: 11. CDR1 and CDR2 from the germline V gene are MDHEN and SYDVKM. This CDR3 comprises 16 residues. CDR3 DNA sequence: TGTGCCAGCAGTTTATCCCACGAGGGGACAGGGAGAGGCTACACCTTC. It codes for CASSLSHEGTGRGYTF.

This chain uses TRBV7-7 with TRBJ2-3, with 9 bases fitting TRBD2. The CDR3 extends over 16 amino acids. CDR1 is SSHAT, CDR2 FNYEAQ, per germline (reference sequence). V trimming: 5 bases; J trimming: 6 bases; junction bases outside the gene matches: 12. The CDR3 here is CASSPNSGTSPDTQYF. As DNA, the CDR3 is TGTGCCAGCAGCCCAAACTCCGGGACTAGCCCCGATACGCAGTATTTT. Based on the CDR3 plus reference TRBV7-7 and TRBJ2-3, the full variable domain is GAGVSQSPRYKVTKRGQDVTLRCDPISSHATLYWYQQALGQGPEFLTYFNYEAQPDKSGLPSDRFSAERPEGSISTLTIQRTEQRDSAMYRCASSPNSGTSPDTQYFGPGTRLTVL.

The V call is TRBV10-3, the J call TRBJ2-3; TRBD2 agrees at 10 bases. Unmatched junction bases numbered 8, after V lost 4 bases and J lost 4 bases. CDR1 is ENHRY and CDR2 is SYGVKD in the germline V gene. This CDR3 has 16 residues. CDR3 coding DNA: TGTGCCATCAGTGCAACTAGCGGGGCTCTGGCAGATACGCAGTATTTT. Its protein is CAISATSGALADTQYF.

V gene TRBV6-5 combines with J gene TRBJ2-7; 10 nucleotides match TRBD2. Per germline, CDR1 MNHEY and CDR2 SVGAGI. The CDR3 contains 15 residues. J gave up 5 bases and V 0 bases, and 4 bases lay outside the gene matches. For the CDR3, the DNA is TGTGCCAGCAGTTACTCGAGCGGGAGGGCCGACGAGCAGTACTTC. It translates to CASSYSSGRADEQYF.

The chain links TRBV19 to TRBJ2-2, with TRBD2 matching over 13 bases. The J segment lost 1 base and the V segment lost 3 bases, leaving 11 bases of the junction unmatched. This CDR3 spans 20 amino acids. The germline V gene has CDR1 LNHDA and CDR2 SQIVND (reference sequence). CDR3 nucleotides: TGTGCCAGTAGTATTAGCCTACGACTAGCGGGGGGCCTGAACACCGGGGAGCTGTTTTTT. It codes for CASSISLRLAGGLNTGELFF.

This clone was counted once. V usage is TRBV5-1 and J usage is TRBJ2-1; 7 bases match TRBD2. The CDR3 is 17 residues long. Germline trimming cut 3 bases from V and 2 bases from J; bases unmatched to any gene: 11. Germline V lookup: CDR1 SGHRS, CDR2 YFSETQ. CDR3 sequence reads: CASSSAGRETPYNEQFF. The CDR3 DNA follows: TGCGCCAGCAGCTCAGCCGGGCGGGAGACCCCCTACAATGAGCAGTTCTTC.

This clone showed up just once. The chain combines TRBV29-1 with TRBJ2-2; 7 bases match TRBD2. The junction had 6 bases not matched to a gene; V was cut back by 4 bases and J by 4 bases. The germline gives CDR1 SQVTM, CDR2 ANQGSEA. The CDR3 loop spans 14 amino acids. The CDR3 sequence: CSVGGGTSTGELFF. The CDR3 DNA reads TGCAGCGTTGGGGGGGGGACGTCCACCGGGGAGCTGTTTTTT.

The chain recombines TRBV6-1 with TRBJ1-5; D gene ambiguous. Trimming took off 7 bases at V and 8 bases at J, with 18 bases between the two ends. CDR3 length: 14 residues. Germline loops: CDR1 MNHNS, CDR2 SASEGT. The CDR3 sequence is CASTDVRGREPQHF. CDR3 coding DNA: TGTGCCAGCACCGACGTGCGAGGGAGGGAGCCCCAGCATTTT.

J is TRBJ2-1 and V is TRBV27; D remains unclear. The CDR3 has 12 amino acids. CDR1 MNHEY and CDR2 SMNVEV come from the germline V gene (reference sequence). Trimming stripped 3 bases from V and 7 bases from J, with 7 bases between. The CDR3 region is CASSFSPNEQFF. The CDR3 DNA follows: TGTGCCAGCAGTTTTTCCCCGAATGAGCAGTTCTTC.

The chain combines TRBV28 with TRBJ1-5; D is uncertain. Germline CDR1 is MDHEN and CDR2 is SYDVKM. The CDR3 has 15 residues. Trimming cost V 3 bases and J 0 bases, with 9 bases left between them. The CDR3 protein is CASSFSSNSNQPQHF. CDR3 sequence (DNA): TGTGCCAGCAGTTTCTCGAGTAATAGCAATCAGCCCCAGCATTTT.

The chain recombines TRBV18 with TRBJ1-1; weak D call: TRBD1 (6 bases). This CDR3 comprises 13 residues. CDR1 is KGHSH and CDR2 is LQKENI in the germline V gene. V was shortened by 6 bases and J by 5 bases, with 13 bases between the two germline ends. The CDR3 DNA is TGTGCCAGCTCTGGGGGGGCGCCTACTGAAGCTTTCTTT. Translation: CASSGGAPTEAFF.

There are a few counts of this clone. This chain connects TRBV4-1 to TRBJ1-1; D is undetermined. The CDR3 contains 15 residues. From germline, CDR1 is MGHRA and CDR2 YSYEKL. Trimming removed 1 base from V and 6 bases from J, with 15 bases in between. CDR3 DNA: TGCGCCAGCAGCCAAGCTGTCGGTCGGGTCTCTGAAGCTTTCTTT. This gives the protein CASSQAVGRVSEAFF.

This clone was seen only once. The CDR3 here is CASSFTGGNYEQYF. DNA of the CDR3: TGTGCCAGCAGTTTCACAGGGGGAAACTACGAGCAGTACTTC. The chain carries TRBV27 and TRBJ2-7; TRBD1 aligns across 8 bases. Trimming cost V 3 bases and J 3 bases; bases outside gene matches: 4. CDR1 is MNHEY and CDR2 is SMNVEV in the germline V gene (reference sequence). The CDR3 sequence is 14 residues long.

This CDR3 reads CASSSLGEALYEQYF. CDR3 DNA sequence: TGTGCCAGCAGCTCCCTAGGGGAAGCGCTCTACGAGCAGTACTTC. The rearrangement joins TRBV11-2 to TRBJ2-7; D may be TRBD1 (5 bases). Trimming stripped 4 bases from V and 3 bases from J, with 16 bases between. The germline V gene has CDR1 SGHAT and CDR2 FQNNGV. This CDR3 is 15 amino acids long.

V gene TRBV5-6 combines with J gene TRBJ2-4; possible D gene TRBD2, 5 bases. From germline, CDR1 is SGHDT and CDR2 YYEEEE. CDR3 length equals 14 residues. V was cut by 0 bases and J by 9 bases, with 13 bases left in between. The CDR3 reads CASSLGASRGIQYF. The CDR3 DNA sequence: TGTGCCAGCAGCTTGGGAGCTAGCCGAGGCATTCAGTACTTC.

V usage is TRBV2 and J usage is TRBJ2-3, with TRBD2 identical over 7 bases. The germline V gene has CDR1 SNHLY and CDR2 FYNNEI. The CDR3 contains 14 residues. The junction had 9 bases not matched to a gene; V was cut back by 11 bases and J by 1 base. The CDR3 here is CAGLKSGGTDTQYF. In DNA form, the CDR3 reads TGTGCCGGACTTAAGAGCGGGGGCACAGATACGCAGTATTTT.

The V and J genes are TRBV11-2 and TRBJ1-2; 10 positions agree with TRBD1. This CDR3 is built from 14 residues. Looked up from germline, CDR1 is SGHAT and CDR2 is FQNNGV. J was trimmed by 2 bases and V by 5 bases; bases with no gene match: 2. The CDR3 coding sequence is TGTGCCAGCAGCCCGACAGGGGGCAACTATGGCTACACCTTC. The encoded protein is CASSPTGGNYGYTF.